This entry is about one TCR beta chain. Its antigen is undetermined. The data were obtained in a study of OX40 agonist ivuxolimab in advanced cancers. Background on the study: Patients were treated with ivuxolimab, an agonistic anti-OX40 (CD134) antibody.

Findings and limits, study-wide: Determination of antigen specificity was not performed for the expanded peripheral T cells.

This CDR3 has 16 amino acids. V dropped 2 bases and J dropped 6 bases, with 17 bases sitting between them. Germline lookup yields CDR1 MDHEN and CDR2 SYDVKM. The protocol was immunoSEQ multiplex PCR, while the TCRdb copy is restricted to in-frame clones and leaves out a portion. The table shows about 99,000 clones, with less than 95% occurring only once. The rearrangement uses TRBV28 and TRBJ1-5; maybe TRBD1 (5 bases). This sample comprised CD4+ or CD8+ T cells sorted from blood, obtained in a trial of the OX40 agonist ivuxolimab. This clonotype originated in an adult with an advanced solid tumor such as melanoma, head and neck, liver or kidney cancer. CDR3 in DNA: TGTGCCAGCAGTTTACCACAGACCGGGGGAGGTCAGCCCCAGCATTTT. It translates to CASSLPQTGGGQPQHF.